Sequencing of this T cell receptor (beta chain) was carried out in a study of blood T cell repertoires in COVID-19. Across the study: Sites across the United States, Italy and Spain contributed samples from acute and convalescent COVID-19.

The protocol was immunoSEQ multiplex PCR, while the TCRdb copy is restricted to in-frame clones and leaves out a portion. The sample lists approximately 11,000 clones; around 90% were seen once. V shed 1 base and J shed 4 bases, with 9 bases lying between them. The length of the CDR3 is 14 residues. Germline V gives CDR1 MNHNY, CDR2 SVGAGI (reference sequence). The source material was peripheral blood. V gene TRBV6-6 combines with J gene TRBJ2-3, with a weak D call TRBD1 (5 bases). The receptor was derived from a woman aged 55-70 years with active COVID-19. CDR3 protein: CASSYWQGADTQYF. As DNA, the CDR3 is TGTGCCAGCAGTTACTGGCAGGGTGCAGATACGCAGTATTTT.